One and the same sample provided the 16 T cell receptor beta chains below, sequenced in a study of cytomegalovirus exposure and HLA in healthy donors. It was with 60 Vbeta and 13 Jbeta primers that the PCR ran. The method was immunoSEQ multiplex PCR; TCRdb's version includes in-frame clones alone and lacks a portion of them. The table includes under 90,000 clones, 75% to 80% detected once. Sequencing used PBMCs. Source of these receptors: a man in his forties in good health and CMV-seronegative.

The rearrangement joins TRBV4-3 to TRBJ1-2; D might be TRBD1 (5 bases). V lost 4 bases and J 2 bases, leaving 11 bases between the germline ends. This CDR3 comprises 14 residues. Germline V gene lookup returns CDR1 LGHNA and CDR2 YSLEER. CDR3 in DNA: TGCGCCAGCAGCCCCCGACGGGGGAACTATGGCTACACCTTC. Encoded protein: CASSPRRGNYGYTF.

The rearrangement links TRBV27 to TRBJ1-6; TRBD1 matches at 7 bases. From germline, CDR1 is MNHEY and CDR2 SMNVEV (reference sequence). V trimming: 5 bases; J trimming: 13 bases; junction bases outside the gene matches: 11. The CDR3 consists of 14 residues. CDR3 in DNA: TGTGCCAGCAGTCCGGCCAGGGACAGCTTTCCCCTCCACTTT. Its protein is CASSPARDSFPLHF.

The chain uses TRBV2 and TRBJ2-7, with a weak D call TRBD1 (5 bases). V gave up 4 bases and J gave up 6 bases, with 19 bases separating them. The CDR3 contains 15 residues. Germline V gene lookup returns CDR1 SNHLY and CDR2 FYNNEI. CDR3 region: CASSVRQSNLGEQYF. The CDR3, as DNA: TGTGCCAGCAGTGTACGACAGAGTAATCTCGGCGAGCAGTACTTC.

V is TRBV6-5 and J is TRBJ1-1; 8 positions match TRBD1. The CDR3 loop spans 13 amino acids. Trimming cost V 6 bases and J 4 bases; bases outside gene matches: 4. Germline-derived CDR1 and CDR2 are MNHEY and SVGAGI. CDR3 residues: CASRTGGGTEAFF. As DNA, the CDR3 is TGTGCCAGCAGAACAGGGGGGGGCACTGAAGCTTTCTTT.

The chain couples TRBV2 to TRBJ2-1; TRBD2 matches 8 bases. The CDR3 has 18 amino acids. The germline V gene has CDR1 SNHLY and CDR2 FYNNEI. V was pared by 6 bases and J by 4 bases, with 17 bases of the junction left unmatched. The chain's CDR3 is CASRGGGGGGSSYNEQFF. As DNA, the CDR3 is TGTGCCAGCAGGGGGGGCGGAGGCGGGGGGTCCTCTTACAATGAGCAGTTCTTC.

The genes are TRBV2 and TRBJ2-7; D remains ambiguous. The V end was cut by 6 bases, the J end by 3 bases, with 9 bases between. Germline V gives CDR1 SNHLY, CDR2 FYNNEI. The CDR3 has 12 residues. The DNA of the CDR3 is TGTGCCAGCAGAGGAGACGGCTACGAGCAGTACTTC. It codes for CASRGDGYEQYF.

This clone has only one observation. The V gene is TRBV6-1, the J gene TRBJ1-1, with 7 positions matching TRBD1. The CDR3 is made up of 14 amino acids. Germline V gene lookup returns CDR1 MNHNS and CDR2 SASEGT. The junction had 9 bases not matched to a gene; V was cut back by 4 bases and J by 7 bases. The CDR3 nucleotides are TGTGCCAGCAGTGCCTATCGCACAGGGGTTGAAGCTTTCTTT. This gives the protein CASSAYRTGVEAFF.

The chain has TRBV19 and TRBJ1-1; 7 nucleotides align to TRBD1. V was pared by 5 bases and J by 5 bases, with 11 bases of the junction left unmatched. From germline, CDR1 is LNHDA and CDR2 SQIVND (reference sequence). This CDR3 is 15 amino acids long. The CDR3 sequence: CASSLNGDRGTEAFF. In DNA, the CDR3 is TGTGCCAGTAGTCTCAATGGGGACAGAGGGACTGAAGCTTTCTTT.

Only a few counts were recorded for this clone. This rearrangement joins TRBV7-2 to TRBJ1-6, with TRBD1 identical over 7 bases. The V gene end was trimmed by 4 bases and the J gene end by 3 bases; junction bases not matched to a gene: 3. Germline CDR1 is SGHTA and CDR2 is FQGNSA. This CDR3 has 15 amino acids. The CDR3: CASSSGQVYNSPLHF. CDR3 DNA: TGTGCCAGCAGCTCCGGACAGGTCTATAATTCACCCCTCCACTTT.

The chain links TRBV7-2 to TRBJ2-7, with no clear D. CDR3 length equals 13 residues. The ends were cut back, 3 bases at V and 3 bases at J, with 9 bases in the middle. Germline CDR1 SGHTA, CDR2 FQGNSA. CDR3 sequence: CASSLSIFYEQYF. CDR3 DNA sequence: TGTGCCAGCAGCTTGTCCATTTTCTACGAGCAGTACTTC.

The rearrangement links TRBV11-2 to TRBJ2-7; D is unresolved. Trimming removed 5 bases from V and 4 bases from J, with 12 bases in between. CDR1 and CDR2 from the germline V gene are SGHAT and FQNNGV. The CDR3 spans 13 residues. This chain's CDR3 is CASSLSGSYEQYF. CDR3 sequence (DNA): TGTGCCAGCAGCCTATCCGGGTCATACGAGCAGTACTTC.

The V gene is TRBV7-8, the J gene TRBJ2-5, with 10 bases that match TRBD1. The junction had 10 bases not matched to a gene; V was cut back by 4 bases and J by 5 bases. Germline loops: CDR1 SGHVS, CDR2 FQNEAQ. This CDR3 has 16 amino acids. CDR3 loop: CASSSRQGAPRETQYF. The DNA for the CDR3 is TGTGCCAGCAGCTCACGACAGGGGGCGCCGCGGGAGACCCAGTACTTC.

The gene calls are TRBV7-2 and TRBJ1-2, with a possible D match to TRBD1 (6 bases). Germline CDR1 SGHTA, CDR2 FQGNSA. V lost 6 bases, J lost 4 bases, and 12 bases lay in between. The CDR3 length is 13 residues. As DNA, the CDR3 is TGTGCCAGCAGTACGGACAGAGGCTATGGCTACACCTTC. Encoded protein: CASSTDRGYGYTF.

V gene TRBV9 combines with J gene TRBJ2-2, with 7 bases that match TRBD1. V gave up 2 bases and J gave up 6 bases; unmatched junction bases: 7. Germline lookup yields CDR1 SGDLS and CDR2 YYNGEE. This CDR3 contains 15 residues. The CDR3 DNA is TGTGCCAGCAGCGTTCACAGGGGTCCGCCCGGGGAGCTGTTTTTT. Encoded protein: CASSVHRGPPGELFF.

This rearrangement joins TRBV6-6 to TRBJ1-4; weak D call: TRBD1 (5 bases). The V gene lost 6 bases and the J gene lost 0 bases, with 14 bases spanning the gap. This CDR3 is 16 amino acids long. Germline CDR1 reads MNHNY; CDR2 reads SVGAGI (reference sequence). The CDR3: CASSRQSFATNEKLFF. CDR3 sequence (DNA): TGTGCCAGCAGCCGACAGTCGTTTGCAACTAATGAAAAACTGTTTTTT.

The chain is built from TRBV10-3 and TRBJ2-7; tentative D call: TRBD1 (6 bases). Trimming removed 3 bases at V and 3 bases at J, with 12 bases between. CDR1 and CDR2 from the germline V gene are ENHRY and SYGVKD. The CDR3 consists of 14 residues. CDR3: CAISDYRANYEQYF. The DNA of the CDR3 is TGTGCCATCAGTGATTACAGGGCGAACTACGAGCAGTACTTC.